The 17 T cell receptor beta chains below come from one sample, sequenced in a study of T cells after somatic rescue of genetic block. Measured with immunoSEQ multiplex PCR; TCRdb has only the in-frame clones, and not every one. The sample lists about 63,000 clones; 92% were seen once. Specimen: peripheral blood mononuclear cells (PBMCs). The receptor set was obtained from a man in his forties or fifties.

The chain carries TRBV4-3 and TRBJ2-7; TRBD2 might be the D (5 bases). The CDR3 spans 14 residues. Trimming stripped 4 bases from V and 6 bases from J, with 16 bases between. CDR1 LGHNA and CDR2 YSLEER come from the germline V gene. CDR3 protein: CASSPQEGRGEQYF. The CDR3 DNA follows: TGCGCCAGCAGCCCCCAAGAGGGCCGGGGCGAGCAGTACTTC.

This chain links TRBV6-5 with TRBJ2-5, with 10 bases identical to TRBD1. Germline CDR1 is MNHEY and CDR2 is SVGAGI. CDR3 length: 14 residues. After removal of 6 bases from V and 5 bases from J, the junction contained 6 bases not matched to a gene. The CDR3: CASRMTGGGETQYF. Here the CDR3 DNA reads TGTGCCAGCAGAATGACAGGGGGCGGTGAGACCCAGTACTTC.

The CDR3 reads CASSVRQDPYEQYF. The CDR3 bases are TGTGCCAGTAGTGTTCGACAGGACCCCTACGAGCAGTACTTC. This sequence joins TRBV19 and TRBJ2-7, with D possibly being TRBD1 (6 bases). V lost 5 bases and J 2 bases, leaving 13 bases between the germline ends. The germline V gene encodes CDR1 LNHDA and CDR2 SQIVND (reference sequence). CDR3 length: 14 residues.

The CDR3 DNA is TGTGCCATCAGTGAAGGGGGGGCTGGGGAGCAGTACTTC. Protein product: CAISEGGAGEQYF. The chain recombines TRBV10-3 with TRBJ2-7, with D perhaps TRBD2 (7 bases). Between the trimmed V and J ends, which lost 3 bases and 7 bases, there was a span of 13 bases. The V gene's germline CDR1 is ENHRY and CDR2 SYGVKD. The CDR3 has 13 amino acids.

The rearrangement joins TRBV7-2 to TRBJ2-2; D gene ambiguous. This CDR3 contains 14 residues. V was trimmed by 5 bases and J by 5 bases, leaving 12 bases between them. Germline CDR1 reads SGHTA; CDR2 reads FQGNSA. As DNA, the CDR3 is TGTGCCAGCAGCCCCACGTTGAGAACCGGGGAGCTGTTTTTT. It translates to CASSPTLRTGELFF. The full variable domain, completed using reference TRBV7-2 and TRBJ2-2, is GAGVSQSPSNKVTEKGKDVELRCDPISGHTALYWYRQSLGQGLEFLIYFQGNSAPDKSGLPSDRFSAERTGGSVSTLTIQRTQQEDSAVYLCASSPTLRTGELFFGEGSRLTVL.

The chain recombines TRBV7-9 with TRBJ1-3; possible D gene TRBD1, 6 bases. Trimming stripped 1 base from V and 0 bases from J, with 16 bases between. This CDR3 contains 18 residues. Germline assignment: CDR1 SEHNR and CDR2 FQNEAQ (reference sequence). In DNA, the CDR3 is TGTGCCAGCAGCTTAGGGACAGTGAGCGGACGCTCTGGAAACACCATATATTTT. Translating gives CASSLGTVSGRSGNTIYF.

The genes are TRBV11-2 and TRBJ1-3; D is possibly TRBD1 (6 bases). Germline lookup yields CDR1 SGHAT and CDR2 FQNNGV. V lost 3 bases and J 7 bases, leaving 16 bases between the germline ends. The CDR3 is 15 residues long. As DNA, the CDR3 is TGTGCCAGCAGCTTTGGGGGGCAGGTTCTGAACACCATATATTTT. Protein: CASSFGGQVLNTIYF.

This chain links TRBV18 with TRBJ2-7, with 9 positions matching TRBD2. Losses at the gene ends were 2 bases for V and 0 bases for J; bases not matched to a gene: 2. Per the germline V gene, CDR1 is KGHSH and CDR2 is LQKENI. CDR3 length: 15 amino acids. The DNA of the CDR3 is TGTGCCAGCTCACCAGGGACTAGCACCTCCTACGAGCAGTACTTC. This gives the protein CASSPGTSTSYEQYF.

V gene TRBV10-1 combines with J gene TRBJ2-1; the match to TRBD1 covers 7 bases. CDR3 length: 15 amino acids. With 6 bases clipped from V and 3 bases from J, the junction kept 8 bases outside the gene matches. CDR1 and CDR2 (germline): WNHNN, SYGVQD (reference sequence). The CDR3 coding sequence is TGCGCCAGCAGCGCCGGGACAGAGAACTACAATGAGCAGTTCTTC. It translates to CASSAGTENYNEQFF.

The chain is built from TRBV9 and TRBJ1-2; 10 nucleotides align to TRBD1. J lost 2 bases, V lost 3 bases, and 4 bases had no gene match. Germline V lookup: CDR1 SGDLS, CDR2 YYNGEE. There are 15 residues in the CDR3. The CDR3 sequence: CASSERQGANYGYTF. CDR3 bases: TGTGCCAGCAGCGAGAGACAGGGGGCGAACTATGGCTACACCTTC. Together with reference TRBV9 and TRBJ1-2, the CDR3 gives the full variable domain: DSGVTQTPKHLITATGQRVTLRCSPRSGDLSVYWYQQSLDQGLQFLIQYYNGEERAKGNILERFSAQQFPDLHSELNLSSLELGDSALYFCASSERQGANYGYTFGSGTRLTVV.

The chain is built from TRBV19 and TRBJ2-3; 8 positions match TRBD1. Germline CDR1 reads LNHDA; CDR2 reads SQIVND (reference sequence). The length of the CDR3 is 14 residues. J was trimmed by 1 base and V by 5 bases; bases with no gene match: 2. The CDR3 DNA is TGTGCCAGTAGTGTGGGACAGGGCACAGATACGCAGTATTTT. Translation gives CASSVGQGTDTQYF.

The chain recombines TRBV5-1 with TRBJ2-3; 8 bases are shared with TRBD2. CDR3 length equals 17 residues. V gave up 4 bases and J gave up 2 bases; unmatched junction bases: 12. CDR1 is SGHRS and CDR2 is YFSETQ in the germline V gene. The DNA for the CDR3 is TGCGCCAGCAGCCGGGGCAGCGGGGGAGCCTACACAGATACGCAGTATTTT. It yields the protein CASSRGSGGAYTDTQYF.

In this sample, this clone turned up a few times. This chain connects TRBV6-5 to TRBJ1-2; a weak D match, TRBD1 (5 bases). The germline V gene has CDR1 MNHEY and CDR2 SVGAGI. The CDR3 is 14 amino acids. The V end lost 0 bases, the J end lost 5 bases, and 10 bases lay between the germline ends. This CDR3 reads CASSYSRGGYGYTF. CDR3 DNA: TGTGCCAGCAGTTACTCGCGGGGGGGGTATGGCTACACCTTC.

The chain recombines TRBV6-1 with TRBJ2-4; 7 nucleotides agree with TRBD1. The V gene end was trimmed by 0 bases and the J gene end by 0 bases; junction bases not matched to a gene: 2. The CDR3 runs 16 residues. Germline CDR1 MNHNS, CDR2 SASEGT. The CDR3: CASSEARTGAKNIQYF. CDR3 coding DNA: TGTGCCAGCAGTGAAGCCCGGACAGGAGCCAAAAACATTCAGTACTTC.

J is TRBJ2-2 and V is TRBV28; either TRBD1 or TRBD2 may supply D (6 bases each). The CDR3 spans 13 residues. Per the germline V gene, CDR1 is MDHEN and CDR2 is SYDVKM. Between the trimmed V and J ends, which lost 6 bases and 6 bases, there was a span of 11 bases. The CDR3 is CASRWGAPGELFF. CDR3 DNA sequence: TGTGCCAGCAGATGGGGGGCGCCCGGGGAGCTGTTTTTT.

CDR3 DNA: TGTGCCAGCAGTGAAGCAGGGGGACAGGGGTTTGGCTACACCTTC. It yields the protein CASSEAGGQGFGYTF. The rearrangement links TRBV6-1 to TRBJ1-2, with 10 bases fitting TRBD1. Losses at the gene ends were 0 bases for V and 7 bases for J; bases not matched to a gene: 5. The CDR3 is made up of 15 amino acids. Germline V gives CDR1 MNHNS, CDR2 SASEGT.

The V gene is TRBV5-1, the J gene TRBJ2-6; D is undetermined. In germline, CDR1 is SGHRS, CDR2 YFSETQ. The CDR3 spans 14 residues. V was trimmed by 5 bases and J by 1 base, leaving 7 bases between them. The CDR3 protein is CASRFASGANVLTF. The CDR3 DNA follows: TGCGCCAGCAGGTTCGCGTCTGGGGCCAACGTCCTGACTTTC.